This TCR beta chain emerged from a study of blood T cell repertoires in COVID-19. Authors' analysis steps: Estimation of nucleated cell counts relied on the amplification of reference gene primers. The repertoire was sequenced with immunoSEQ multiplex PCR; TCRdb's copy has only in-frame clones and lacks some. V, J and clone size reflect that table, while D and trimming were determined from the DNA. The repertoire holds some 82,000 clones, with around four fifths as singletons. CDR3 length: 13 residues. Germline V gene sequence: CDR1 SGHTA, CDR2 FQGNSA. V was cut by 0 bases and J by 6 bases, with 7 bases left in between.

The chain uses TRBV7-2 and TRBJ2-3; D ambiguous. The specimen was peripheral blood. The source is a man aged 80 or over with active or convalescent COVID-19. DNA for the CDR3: TGTGCCAGCAGCTTAGCCGTCTCGGATACGCAGTATTTT. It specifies CASSLAVSDTQYF.